The T cell receptor beta chain described here comes from a study of blood T cell repertoires in COVID-19. Authors' processing steps: How many nucleated cells were present was estimated from reference gene primer amplification. Using immunoSEQ multiplex PCR, the repertoire was profiled, and TCRdb retains in-frame clones only, with some absent. The V and J calls and clone size were taken over from that table, and D and trimming were inferred from the DNA. The sample carries around 250,000 clones, about nine tenths recorded once. CDR3 length: 16 amino acids. Trimming at V came to 5 bases and at J to 5 bases, leaving 12 bases not matched to a gene. Germline V lookup: CDR1 SGHVS, CDR2 FNYEAQ. In terms of age and location, participants ranged from roughly 18 to 90 years and lived in about two dozen US areas. Participants' reported clinical history set cohort assignment.

The rearrangement links TRBV7-6 to TRBJ2-7; 10 nucleotides match TRBD1. Sequencing used PBMCs or T cells enriched from blood (not recorded which). The receptor was isolated from a human donor in a cohort exposed to, infected with or recovered from COVID-19 (not recorded which). The donor label of this sample is uncertain. DNA of the CDR3: TGTGCCAGCAGCCAGCAGGGCGGGACAGGGGACCACGAGCAGTACTTC. Translation: CASSQQGGTGDHEQYF.